The present entry profiles one T cell receptor beta chain with its context. What it recognizes is unknown. These data belong to a study of cytomegalovirus exposure and HLA in healthy donors. This CDR3 region has 12 residues. Germline V lookup: CDR1 GTSNPN, CDR2 SVGIG (reference sequence). V was pared by 4 bases and J by 1 base, with 7 bases between. TCRdb's table, derived via immunoSEQ multiplex PCR, lists solely in-frame clones and lacks some. Seen here are around 230,000 clones, 75% to 90% observed once, and the top ten hold less than 1.5%. Study-wide results and limits: Researchers catalogued about 150 TCR beta chains as cytomegalovirus-associated.

This sequence originates from a woman aged 25 to 39 in good health and CMV-seropositive. Sequenced sample: PBMCs. The V and J genes are TRBV30 and TRBJ2-5; D is undetermined. CDR3 sequence reads: CAWKSLQETQYF. The CDR3 DNA reads TGTGCCTGGAAATCACTCCAAGAGACCCAGTACTTC.